This TCR beta chain was sequenced in a study of CD8+CD57+ T cells in acquired aplastic anemia. Turning to the study itself: Across the sorted CD4+ and CD8+ cells, DNA amounts averaged approximately 3 ug. Healthy CD8+ samples averaged about 11.0 million reads. Findings of the study overall: Overlap between patients and controls comprised about 28 CD8+ CDR3 sequences. Between patients and controls, CD8+ Simpson's diversity did not vary significantly.

To note about this clonotype: Antigen unknown.

The V gene end was trimmed by 0 bases and the J gene end by 5 bases; junction bases not matched to a gene: 4. CDR1 is DFQATT and CDR2 is SNEGSKA in the germline V gene (reference sequence). This CDR3 has 14 residues. The template for TCR beta VDJ and CDR3 sequence profiling was genomic DNA. TCRdb independently ran MiXCR on the reads; one entry per CDR3 protein. The sample yields hundreds of thousands of distinct CDR3 sequences, about two thirds seen once. Input material: sorted CD4+, CD8+, or CD8+CD57+ T cells (not recorded which) from PBMCs. This clonotype was sampled from a human donor in good health, serving as a control. The chain joins TRBV20-1 to TRBJ1-2; 9 positions agree with TRBD1. CDR3 coding DNA: TGCAGTGCTAGAGATCGACAGGGGGGTTATGGCTACACCTTC. The encoded protein is CSARDRQGGYGYTF.